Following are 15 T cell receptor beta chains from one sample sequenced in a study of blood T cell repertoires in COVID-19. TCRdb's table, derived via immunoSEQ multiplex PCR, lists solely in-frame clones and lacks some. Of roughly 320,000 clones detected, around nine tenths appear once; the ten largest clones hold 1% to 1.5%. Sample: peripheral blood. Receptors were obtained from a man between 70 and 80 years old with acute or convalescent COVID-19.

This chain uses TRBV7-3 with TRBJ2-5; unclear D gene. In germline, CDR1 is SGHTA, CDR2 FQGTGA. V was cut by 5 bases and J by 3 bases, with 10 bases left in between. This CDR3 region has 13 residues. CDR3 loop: CASSPRPEETQYF. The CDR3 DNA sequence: TGTGCCAGCAGCCCTCGCCCGGAAGAGACCCAGTACTTC.

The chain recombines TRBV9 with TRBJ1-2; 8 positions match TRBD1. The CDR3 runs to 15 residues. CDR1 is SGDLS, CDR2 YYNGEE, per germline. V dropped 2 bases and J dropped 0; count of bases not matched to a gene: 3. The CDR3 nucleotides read TGTGCCAGCAGCGTTGGGACAGGAGCTAACTATGGCTACACCTTC. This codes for CASSVGTGANYGYTF.

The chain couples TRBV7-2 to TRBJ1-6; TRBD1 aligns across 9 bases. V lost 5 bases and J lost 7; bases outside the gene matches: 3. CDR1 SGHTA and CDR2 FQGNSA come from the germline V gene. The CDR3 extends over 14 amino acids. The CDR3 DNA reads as TGTGCCAGCAGCATTGGACAGGGGAATTCACCCCTCCACTTT. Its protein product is CASSIGQGNSPLHF.

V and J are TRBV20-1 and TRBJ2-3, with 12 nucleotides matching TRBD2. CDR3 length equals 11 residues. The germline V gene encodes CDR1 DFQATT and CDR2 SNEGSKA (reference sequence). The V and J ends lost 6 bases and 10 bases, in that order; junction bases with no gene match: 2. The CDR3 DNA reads TGCAGTGCCCGGACTAGCGGGGCGCAGTATTTT. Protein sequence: CSARTSGAQYF.

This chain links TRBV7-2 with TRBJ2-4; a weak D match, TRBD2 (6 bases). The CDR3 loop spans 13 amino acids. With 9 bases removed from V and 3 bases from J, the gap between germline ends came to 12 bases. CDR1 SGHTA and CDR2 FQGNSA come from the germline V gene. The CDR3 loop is CASGFSGKNIQYF. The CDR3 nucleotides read TGTGCCAGTGGTTTTAGCGGCAAAAACATTCAGTACTTC.

The CDR3 spells CASIQDSGTEAFF. Here the CDR3 DNA reads TGTGCCAGCATCCAGGACTCAGGCACTGAAGCTTTCTTT. J is TRBJ1-1 and V is TRBV7-9; D remains unclear. In germline, CDR1 is SEHNR, CDR2 FQNEAQ (reference sequence). Trimming took off 7 bases at V and 4 bases at J, with 13 bases between the two ends. This CDR3 spans 13 amino acids.

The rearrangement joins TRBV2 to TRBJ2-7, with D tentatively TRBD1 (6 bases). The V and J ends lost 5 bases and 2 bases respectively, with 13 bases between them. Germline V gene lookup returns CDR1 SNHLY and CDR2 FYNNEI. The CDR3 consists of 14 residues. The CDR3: CASSYTGLTYEQYF. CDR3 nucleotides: TGTGCCAGCAGTTACACAGGGCTAACCTACGAGCAGTACTTC.

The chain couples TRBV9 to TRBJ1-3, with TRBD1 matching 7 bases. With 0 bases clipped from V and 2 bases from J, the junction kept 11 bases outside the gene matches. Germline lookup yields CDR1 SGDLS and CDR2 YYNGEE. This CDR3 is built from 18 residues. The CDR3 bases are TGTGCCAGCAGCGTAGTCGGGCAGGGGGGCGCGACTGGAAACACCATATATTTT. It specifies CASSVVGQGGATGNTIYF.

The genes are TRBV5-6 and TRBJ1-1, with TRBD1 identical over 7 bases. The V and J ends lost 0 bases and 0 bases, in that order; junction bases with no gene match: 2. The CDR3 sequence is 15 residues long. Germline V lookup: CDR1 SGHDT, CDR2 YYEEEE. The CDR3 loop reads CASSLDRGLNTEAFF. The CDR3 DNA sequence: TGTGCCAGCAGCTTGGACAGGGGCCTGAACACTGAAGCTTTCTTT.

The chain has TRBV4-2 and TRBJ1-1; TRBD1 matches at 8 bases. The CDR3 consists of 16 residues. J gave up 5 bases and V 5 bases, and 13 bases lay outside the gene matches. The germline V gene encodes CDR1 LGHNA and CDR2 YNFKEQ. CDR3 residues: CASSSLADRVGTEAFF. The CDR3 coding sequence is TGTGCCAGCAGCTCCCTCGCGGACAGGGTGGGGACTGAAGCTTTCTTT.

The CDR3, as DNA: TGTGCCTCAAGCCCGGGACAACAAGAGACCCAGTACTTC. It translates to CASSPGQQETQYF. This sequence joins TRBV7-8 and TRBJ2-5; a weak D match, TRBD1 (6 bases). CDR3 size: 13 residues. Trimming removed 11 bases from V and 2 bases from J, with 15 bases in between. Germline loops: CDR1 SGHVS, CDR2 FQNEAQ.

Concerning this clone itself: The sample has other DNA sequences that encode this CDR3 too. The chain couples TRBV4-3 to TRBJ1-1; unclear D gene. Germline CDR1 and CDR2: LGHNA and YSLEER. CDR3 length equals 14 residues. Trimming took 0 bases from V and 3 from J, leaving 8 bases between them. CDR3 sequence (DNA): TGCGCCAGCAGCCAAGATCGTGGAGACACTGAAGCTTTCTTT. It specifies CASSQDRGDTEAFF.

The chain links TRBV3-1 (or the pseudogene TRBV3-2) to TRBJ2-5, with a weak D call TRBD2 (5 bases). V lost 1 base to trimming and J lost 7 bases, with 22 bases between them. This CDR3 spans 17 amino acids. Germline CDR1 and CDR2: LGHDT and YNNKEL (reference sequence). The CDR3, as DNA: TGTGCCAGCAGCCAAGTAGACGAGGGCGCACGCCGGGGGACCCAGTACTTC. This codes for CASSQVDEGARRGTQYF.

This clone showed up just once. CDR3 nucleotides: TGTGCCAGCAGTGAACCGGGGGAGGGGCGCTACACCTTC. Translation: CASSEPGEGRYTF. This chain joins TRBV6-1 and TRBJ1-2, with D possibly TRBD1 on 5 matching bases. Germline V gene sequence: CDR1 MNHNS, CDR2 SASEGT. This CDR3 is built from 13 residues. V shed 2 bases and J shed 9 bases, with 13 bases lying between them.

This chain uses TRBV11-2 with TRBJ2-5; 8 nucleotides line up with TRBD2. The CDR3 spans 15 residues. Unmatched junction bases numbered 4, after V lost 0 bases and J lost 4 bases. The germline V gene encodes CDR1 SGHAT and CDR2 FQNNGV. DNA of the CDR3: TGTGCCAGCAGCTTAGAAGGCGGGAGGACAGAGACCCAGTACTTC. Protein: CASSLEGGRTETQYF.